A single sample is the source of the 28 T cell receptor beta chains below, sequenced in a study of tissue T cells after allogeneic stem cell transplantation. Measured with immunoSEQ multiplex PCR; TCRdb has only the in-frame clones, and not every one. Of about 48,000 clones in the sample, roughly 73% were seen once. The specimen was sorted cells pooled from one or two spleens. All receptors derive from a pool of C57BL/6 mice in good health.

About this clone itself: The genes are named according to mouse. The missing CDR3 end, 1 residue past where the read stops, is filled in from the germline J gene. The V and J genes are TRBV16 and TRBJ2-5; D remains unclear. The CDR3 sequence is 14 residues long. Trimming removed 0 bases from V and 0 bases from J, with 4 bases in between. Per the germline V gene, CDR1 is SGHSA and CDR2 is FRNQAP. This chain's CDR3 is CASSLENNQDTQYF. CDR3 DNA (partial): TGTGCAAGCAGCTTAGAAAATAACCAAGACACCCAGTAC.

In regard to this clone: Genes and germline come from the mouse. The read ends 1 residue shy of where the CDR3 ends; the end is completed using the germline J gene. This chain uses TRBV19 with TRBJ2-2, with 7 bases identical to TRBD2. CDR1 and CDR2 (germline): FNHDT, SITEND (reference sequence). CDR3 length: 14 residues. Losses at the gene ends were 6 bases for V and 0 bases for J; bases not matched to a gene: 2. The sequenced part of the CDR3 DNA is TGTGCCAGCAAACTGGGGTCAAACACCGGGCAGCTCTAC. It codes for CASKLGSNTGQLY. The full CDR3 protein reads CASKLGSNTGQLYF. Full variable domain (remainder filled in from reference TRBV19 and TRBJ2-2): GGIITQTPKFLIGQEGQKLTLKCQQNFNHDTMYWYRQDSGKGLRLIYYSITENDLQKGDLSEGYDASREKKSSFSLTVTSAQKNEMAVFLCASKLGSNTGQLYFGEGSKLTVL.

As regards this clone: Germline and genes here are mouse. The CDR3 sequence: CASSPGTGVLSYEQYF. CDR3 DNA (partial): TGTGCCAGCAGCCCGGGGACTGGGGTCCTCTCCTATGAACAGTAC. The J gene is TRBJ2-7, the V gene TRBV5, with 10 bases matching TRBD2. The read ends 1 residue early relative to the CDR3; the germline J gene fills the gap. The CDR3 extends over 16 amino acids. The germline gives CDR1 LGHNA, CDR2 YNLKQL (reference sequence). Trimming cost V 4 bases and J 0 bases; bases outside gene matches: 6.

Remarks on this clone: Gene and germline names: mouse. The CDR3 end falls 1 residue outside the read, so it is completed with the germline J gene. V gene TRBV13-1 combines with J gene TRBJ2-3; 7 bases are a match to TRBD1. The CDR3 runs to 14 residues. The germline V gene encodes CDR1 NSHNY and CDR2 SYGAGN. V lost 5 bases, J lost 1 base, and 4 bases stayed unmatched. The CDR3 sequence is CASRRQGGAETLYF. Incomplete CDR3 DNA: TGTGCCAGCAGGAGACAGGGAGGTGCAGAAACGCTGTAT.

About this clone itself: Gene labels here are mouse ones. The read finishes 1 residue shy of the CDR3 end, and the germline J gene is used to complete it. V and J are TRBV16 and TRBJ2-7; TRBD2 matches at 12 bases. Looked up from germline, CDR1 is SGHSA and CDR2 is FRNQAP. V lost 3 bases, J lost 7 bases, and 4 bases stayed unmatched. This CDR3 is built from 14 residues. The CDR3 sequence is CASSLTGGALEQYF. CDR3 DNA (partial): TGTGCAAGCAGCTTGACTGGGGGGGCGCTGGAACAGTAC.

Turning to this clone: Genes and germline are mouse. The read ends 1 residue early relative to the CDR3; the germline J gene fills the gap. The gene calls are TRBV19 and TRBJ2-5, with TRBD2 as a possible D gene (7 bases). This CDR3 contains 15 residues. V was pared by 1 base and J by 2 bases, with 11 bases between. The germline V gene has CDR1 FNHDT and CDR2 SITEND (reference sequence). The CDR3 here is CASSIKGGSQDTQYF. CDR3 bases read: TGTGCCAGCAGTATAAAGGGGGGGAGCCAAGACACCCAGTAC.

On this clone: Genes and germline are mouse. The read ends 1 residue early relative to the CDR3; the germline J gene fills the gap. The rearrangement uses TRBV2 and TRBJ2-4, with 11 nucleotides matching TRBD2. Per the germline V gene, CDR1 is LGHNA and CDR2 is YSYQKL. After removal of 2 bases from V and 0 bases from J, the junction contained 4 bases not matched to a gene. The CDR3 contains 17 residues. The CDR3 is CASSQPGLGASQNTLYF. The CDR3 DNA, read in part, is TGTGCCAGCAGCCAACCGGGACTGGGGGCTAGTCAAAACACCTTGTAC.

The table lists this clone with a few counts. All gene names here are mouse names. The read stops 1 residue short of the end of the CDR3; the missing end is completed from the germline J gene. The chain carries TRBV4 and TRBJ1-6; D uncertain. TRBJ1-6 is designated an ORF whose function remains uncertain. The germline V gene has CDR1 LGHDT and CDR2 YNNKQL (reference sequence). Trimming took off 5 bases at V and 3 bases at J, with 11 bases between the two ends. The CDR3 runs 15 residues. CDR3 protein: CASSRLASYNSPLYF. CDR3 DNA (partial): TGTGCCAGCAGCCGCCTCGCCAGCTATAATTCGCCCCTCTAC.

In its sample, this clone was seen once. Gene names are the mouse ones. The missing CDR3 end, 1 residue past where the read stops, is filled in from the germline J gene. The J gene is TRBJ1-4, the V gene TRBV13-3; D is uncertain. V lost 4 bases, J lost 4 bases, and 5 bases lay in between. Germline V gene data show CDR1 as NNHDY and CDR2 as SYVADS. The CDR3 runs 12 residues. The CDR3 loop is CASSQINERLFF. The part of the CDR3 DNA that was read is TGTGCCAGCAGTCAAATCAACGAAAGATTATTT.

As concerns this clone: Mouse names are used for the genes. The CDR3 end lies 1 residue beyond the end of the read and is filled in from the germline J gene. This chain joins TRBV4 and TRBJ1-5, with a tentative D call TRBD1 (6 bases). The CDR3 length is 14 residues. Germline-derived CDR1 and CDR2 are LGHDT and YNNKQL (reference sequence). Trimming removed 3 bases at V and 3 bases at J, with 9 bases between. Partial CDR3 DNA: TGTGCCAGCAGCTACCAGGGGAGCAACCAGGCTCCGCTT. This translates into CASSYQGSNQAPL. The full CDR3 sequence reads CASSYQGSNQAPLF. Variable domain in full (rest from reference TRBV4 and TRBJ1-5): ETAVFQTPNYHVTQVGNEVSFNCKQTLGHDTMYWYKQDSKKLLKIMFSYNNKQLIVNETVPRRFSPQSSDKAHLNLRIKSVEPEDSAVYLCASSYQGSNQAPLFGEGTRLSVL.

A note on this clone: The gene names given are mouse names. The read comes to an end 1 residue before the CDR3 does, leaving the germline J gene to fill in the end. This chain links TRBV26 with TRBJ1-3; 8 bases are a match to TRBD1. Germline-derived CDR1 and CDR2 are KGHPV and FQNQEV (reference sequence). Unmatched junction bases numbered 5, after V lost 6 bases and J lost 4 bases. CDR3 size: 14 residues. Incomplete CDR3 DNA: TGTGCCAGCAGCCTGACAGGGGTCGGAAATACGCTCTAT. Translation: CASSLTGVGNTLY. The CDR3, in full, reads CASSLTGVGNTLYF. The full variable domain, rest sourced from reference TRBV26 and TRBJ1-3, is NSKVIQTPRYLVKGQGQKAKMRCIPEKGHPVVFWYQQNKNNEFKFLINFQNQEVLQQIDMTEKRFSAECPSNSPCSLEIQSSEAGDSALYLCASSLTGVGNTLYFGEGSRLIVV.

Of note for this clone: The genes are named according to mouse. The read ends 1 residue shy of where the CDR3 ends; the end is completed using the germline J gene. The identical CDR3 is also encoded by other nucleotide sequences in the sample. The chain combines TRBV19 with TRBJ2-7, with 9 bases fitting TRBD2. This CDR3 is built from 12 residues. The J segment lost 4 bases and the V segment lost 5 bases, leaving 1 base of the junction unmatched. In germline, CDR1 is FNHDT, CDR2 SITEND (reference sequence). The CDR3 loop reads CASRDWGYEQYF. The sequenced part of the CDR3 DNA is TGTGCCAGCAGAGACTGGGGGTATGAACAGTAC.

About this clone: Germline and genes: mouse. Read sequence stops 1 residue before the CDR3 end, and the germline J gene provides the missing end. The chain couples TRBV3 to TRBJ2-2; D is perhaps TRBD1 (6 bases). The V gene's germline CDR1 is SNHLY and CDR2 FYNGKV (reference sequence). CDR3 length: 15 amino acids. The V end lost 4 bases, the J end lost 0 bases, and 9 bases lay between the germline ends. The CDR3 spells CASSYDRTNTGQLYF. CDR3 DNA, as far as it was read: TGTGCCAGCAGCTACGACAGGACAAACACCGGGCAGCTCTAC.

As for this clone: The gene names given are mouse names. The read gets to within 1 residue of the CDR3 end, and the germline J gene fills in the rest. The gene calls are TRBV4 and TRBJ2-3; 10 bases agree with TRBD2. CDR3 size: 15 residues. The germline V gene has CDR1 LGHDT and CDR2 YNNKQL (reference sequence). V shed 6 bases, J shed 0 bases, and the junction held 3 bases outside the gene matches. CDR3 DNA, as far as it was read: TGTGCCAGCAGGACTGGGGGGCCTAGTGCAGAAACGCTGTAT. Translation: CASRTGGPSAETLY. The full CDR3 reads CASRTGGPSAETLYF.

There are a few counts of this clone. Mouse gene names apply. The read ends 1 residue shy of where the CDR3 ends; the end is completed using the germline J gene. The V and J genes are TRBV1 and TRBJ2-7, with 9 bases aligning to TRBD2. Germline values: CDR1 NSQYPW, CDR2 LRSPGD (reference sequence). There are 14 residues in the CDR3. After removal of 0 bases from V and 7 bases from J, the junction contained 4 bases not matched to a gene. CDR3 protein: CTCSADWGGREQYF. The covered CDR3 bases are TGCACCTGCAGTGCAGACTGGGGGGGTAGGGAACAGTAC. The variable domain in full, completed from reference TRBV1 and TRBJ2-7, reads VTLLEQNPRWRLVPRGQAVNLRCILKNSQYPWMSWYQQDLQKQLQWLFTLRSPGDKEVKSLPGADYLATRVTDTELRLQVANMSQGRTLYCTCSADWGGREQYFGPGTRLTVL.

Comments on this clone: Any gene name here is a mouse gene name. The read is 1 residue too short to cover the CDR3 end, so that end is filled in from the germline J gene. This chain connects TRBV13-1 to TRBJ2-7, with D possibly being TRBD2 (6 bases). This CDR3 region has 14 residues. V was clipped by 1 base and J by 5 bases, with 13 bases between them. Per germline, CDR1 NSHNY and CDR2 SYGAGN. CDR3 sequence: CASSDSGGSDEQYF. CDR3 DNA, as far as it was read: TGTGCCAGCAGTGATTCCGGGGGGTCGGATGAACAGTAC.

Details on this clone: Here the gene names and germline are mouse. The missing CDR3 end, 1 residue past where the read stops, is filled in from the germline J gene. The J gene is TRBJ2-7, the V gene TRBV2; D is possibly TRBD1 or TRBD2 (6 bases each). This CDR3 has 14 amino acids. Germline V gives CDR1 LGHNA, CDR2 YSYQKL. The V end was cut by 0 bases, the J end by 4 bases, with 10 bases between. The sequenced CDR3 bases are TGTGCCAGCAGCCAAGATGGGGGACAATATGAACAGTAC. Translated: CASSQDGGQYEQY. The whole CDR3 protein is CASSQDGGQYEQYF.

This clone was seen a few times. Mouse names are used for the genes. The read halts 1 residue ahead of the CDR3 end, with the missing end drawn from the germline J gene. This chain uses TRBV19 with TRBJ2-7; weak D call: TRBD1 (6 bases). Trimming pared 5 bases from V and 3 bases from J, leaving 6 bases between. There are 11 residues in the CDR3. The germline V gene has CDR1 FNHDT and CDR2 SITEND (reference sequence). The sequenced CDR3 bases are TGTGCCAGCAGAGGGGGCTATGAACAGTAC. Amino acid sequence: CASRGGYEQY. The whole CDR3 protein is CASRGGYEQYF.

Concerning this clone: Genes here carry mouse names. The CDR3 end lies 1 residue beyond the end of the read and is filled in from the germline J gene. This chain links TRBV12-1 with TRBJ2-1, with unresolved D. CDR1 and CDR2 (germline): SGHSN, HYEKVE. CDR3 length: 10 amino acids. Trimming removed 4 bases from V and 8 bases from J, with 5 bases in between. CDR3: CASSGPEQFF. CDR3 DNA, as far as it was read: TGTGCCAGCTCCGGCCCTGAGCAGTTC.

To note about this clone: Gene names denote mouse genes. The CDR3 end falls 1 residue outside the read, so it is completed with the germline J gene. This rearrangement joins TRBV2 to TRBJ2-4; no firm D call. Deletions cut 1 base from V and 0 bases from J, with 5 bases between. This CDR3 region has 14 residues. Germline lookup yields CDR1 LGHNA and CDR2 YSYQKL. The part of the CDR3 DNA that was read is TGTGCCAGCAGCCAAGGAGGGAGTCAAAACACCTTGTAC. It specifies CASSQGGSQNTLY. The complete CDR3 reads CASSQGGSQNTLYF.

On this clone itself: Genes here carry mouse names. The CDR3 bases that were read are TGTGCCAGCGGTCAGGGGGCAGGGAATTCGCCCCTCTAC. Protein product: CASGQGAGNSPLY. Given in full, the CDR3 is CASGQGAGNSPLYF. The chain carries TRBV13-2 and TRBJ1-6, with TRBD1 matching 8 bases. The read gets to within 1 residue of the CDR3 end, and the germline J gene fills in the rest. TRBJ1-6 carries the ORF label, with uncertain function. Germline-derived CDR1 and CDR2 are NNHNN and SYGAGS (reference sequence). The V segment lost 4 bases and the J segment 7 bases; nucleotides outside the gene matches: 4. This CDR3 is 14 amino acids long.

This clone occurred a few times. These gene names are mouse names. The read gets to within 1 residue of the CDR3 end, and the germline J gene fills in the rest. The V gene is TRBV2, the J gene TRBJ2-7, with 8 bases matching TRBD1. CDR1 is LGHNA and CDR2 is YSYQKL in the germline V gene. This CDR3 comprises 12 residues. With 3 bases clipped from V and 6 bases from J, the junction kept 1 base outside the gene matches. The sequenced part of the CDR3 DNA is TGTGCCAGCAGCCAGGGGACAGGTGAACAGTAC. It codes for CASSQGTGEQY. From start to end, the CDR3 is CASSQGTGEQYF.

With regard to this clone: Germline and genes here are mouse. The CDR3 end lies 1 residue beyond the end of the read and is filled in from the germline J gene. The gene calls are TRBV16 and TRBJ2-3, with 7 bases aligning to TRBD2. CDR1 is SGHSA and CDR2 is FRNQAP in the germline V gene. V lost 3 bases, J lost 4 bases, and 4 bases stayed unmatched. The CDR3 extends over 14 amino acids. CDR3 amino acids: CASSLVLGTETLYF. CDR3 DNA, as far as it was read: TGTGCAAGCAGCTTGGTACTGGGGACAGAAACGCTGTAT.

Concerning this clone: The gene symbols are mouse symbols. The DNA ends 1 residue before the CDR3 does, and the rest of the CDR3 is filled in from the germline J gene. This rearrangement joins TRBV23 to TRBJ2-2; the table names TRBD1, a call not compared with the DNA. CDR3 size: 14 residues. Germline V gives CDR1 KGHTA, CDR2 FQNQQP. The CDR3 DNA, read in part, is TGCTCCAGCAGTCAGGACAGGAACACCGGGCAGCTCTAC. Residues: CSSSQDRNTGQLY. The CDR3 as a whole reads CSSSQDRNTGQLYF.

Points on this clone: Germline and genes: mouse. The CDR3 goes on 1 residue after the read ends, and that part is filled in from the germline J gene. The chain joins TRBV16 to TRBJ1-4; 7 bases agree with TRBD1. The CDR3 loop spans 15 amino acids. V shed 0 bases and J 8 bases; nucleotides not matched to a gene: 6. Germline V lookup: CDR1 SGHSA, CDR2 FRNQAP. Here the CDR3 reads CASSLESGGGERLFF. Partial CDR3 DNA: TGTGCAAGCAGCTTAGAGTCAGGGGGTGGAGAAAGATTATTT.

Points on this clone: Germline and genes here are mouse. Read coverage stops 1 residue before the CDR3 terminus; the germline J gene supplies the remainder. The chain has TRBV3 and TRBJ1-4; tentatively, D is TRBD1 (6 bases). The CDR3 runs to 16 residues. Trimming removed 5 bases at V and 0 bases at J, with 13 bases between. From germline, CDR1 is SNHLY and CDR2 FYNGKV (reference sequence). The DNA read from the CDR3 is TGTGCCAGCAGCCCCGGACAGCTTCTTTCCAACGAAAGATTATTT. Its translation is CASSPGQLLSNERLF. The full CDR3 is CASSPGQLLSNERLFF. The entire variable domain, with the rest obtained from reference TRBV3 and TRBJ1-4, is as follows: GPKVLQIPSHQIIDMGQMVTLNCDPVSNHLYFYWYKQILGQQMEFLVNFYNGKVMEKSKLFKDQFSVERPDGSYFTLKIQPTALEDSAVYFCASSPGQLLSNERLFFGHGTKLSVL.

Turning to this clone: Gene names are the mouse ones. The CDR3 end falls 1 residue outside the read, so it is completed with the germline J gene. The chain employs TRBV3 and TRBJ2-1; 11 nucleotides line up with TRBD2. The CDR3 covers 13 residues. Germline loops: CDR1 SNHLY, CDR2 FYNGKV (reference sequence). The V gene end was trimmed by 5 bases and the J gene end by 7 bases; junction bases not matched to a gene: 1. The sequenced CDR3 bases are TGTGCCAGCAGCCGGACTGGGGGGGCTGAGCAGTTC. Translating gives CASSRTGGAEQF. The full-length CDR3 reads as CASSRTGGAEQFF.

Of note for this clone: Mouse germline and gene names are used. The CDR3 end falls 1 residue outside the read, so it is completed with the germline J gene. V and J are TRBV13-2 and TRBJ2-3, with 9 bases matching TRBD2. CDR1 NNHNN and CDR2 SYGAGS come from the germline V gene (reference sequence). With 9 bases clipped from V and 2 bases from J, the junction kept 7 bases outside the gene matches. The CDR3 is 14 residues long. CDR3 sequence reads: CAIPWGGNAETLYF. The CDR3 bases that were read are TGTGCCATCCCTTGGGGGGGCAATGCAGAAACGCTGTAT.